The rows below give T cell receptor beta chains drawn from one sample of a study of blood T cell repertoires in COVID-19. The assay was immunoSEQ multiplex PCR, and TCRdb's table has in-frame clones only and misses some. The profile shows 90,000 or so clones, more than 70% of them singletons. Sequences were obtained from peripheral blood. Receptors were obtained from a middle-aged man with active COVID-19. Both conserved end residues are part of each CDR3. Fields, in order: J gene, V gene, D gene, clone size, CDR3 DNA, CDR3 protein. D genes are given only for firm matches. The listing skips clone size in some rows; elsewhere it reads once, few, many or a size class.

TRBJ2-1 TRBV11-1 TRBD2 - TGTGCCAGCGGTACTAGCGGGAGCTACAATGAGCAGTTCTTC CASGTSGSYNEQFF
TRBJ2-7 TRBV10-3 TRBD1 - TGTGCCATCAGTGAGTCGGGACAGGGAATTTACGAGCAGTACTTC CAISESGQGIYEQYF
TRBJ1-2 TRBV11-2 TRBD1 once TGTGCCAGCGGGCGACAGGGAATCGGCTATGGCTACACCTTC CASGRQGIGYGYTF
TRBJ2-7 TRBV7-8 TRBD2 - TGTGCCAGCAGCTTAATCGGACTAGCGGGAGGGGAGCAGTACTTC CASSLIGLAGGEQYF
TRBJ1-5 TRBV10-1 TRBD1 - TGCGCCAGCAGTGATAGGACAGGGAATCAGCCCCAGCATTTT CASSDRTGNQPQHF
TRBJ2-7 TRBV6-2/TRBV6-3 TRBD2 few TGTGCCAGCAGTTACTCCGGGGGGTGGTCGGACGAGCAGTACTTC CASSYSGGWSDEQYF
TRBJ1-1 TRBV10-3 TRBD1 - TGTGCCATCAGAAGAACAGGGGGCACTGAAGCTTTCTTT CAIRRTGGTEAFF
TRBJ1-5 TRBV3-1/TRBV3-2 - once TGTGCCAGCAGCCCATCCGACAGGCATGGGCCCCAGCATTTT CASSPSDRHGPQHF
TRBJ2-5 TRBV13 - - TGTGCCAGCAGCCCCCGGTGGGAGGAAGAGACCCAGTACTTC CASSPRWEEETQYF
TRBJ1-2 TRBV6-5 - - TGTGCCAGCACCCTCGGCTATGGCTACACCTTC CASTLGYGYTF
TRBJ1-1 TRBV4-1 - - TGCGCCAGCAGCCAACAGTGGCAGGTGGGGAACACTGAAGCTTTCTTT CASSQQWQVGNTEAFF
TRBJ1-6 TRBV4-1 - - TGCGCCAGCAGCCCCGAACTTCGACGGACTACACCCCTCCACTTT CASSPELRRTTPLHF
TRBJ2-1 TRBV28 - - TGTGCCAGCAGTGAGGTCTACAATGAGCAGTTCTTC CASSEVYNEQFF
TRBJ1-4 TRBV7-8 - - TGTGCCAGCGCCGGTCGGACTAATGAAAAACTGTTTTTT CASAGRTNEKLFF
TRBJ1-1 TRBV7-6 TRBD1 once TGTGCCAGCAGCCCGGACAGGTCAGCGAACACTGAAGCTTTCTTT CASSPDRSANTEAFF
TRBJ2-7 TRBV5-6 - - TGTGCCAGCAGCCTACTCCCCTACGAGCAGTACTTC CASSLLPYEQYF
TRBJ2-2 TRBV11-2 TRBD2 - TGTGCCAGCAGCCGGGGACTAGCGGGAACGAACACCGGGGAGCTGTTTTTT CASSRGLAGTNTGELFF
TRBJ2-7 TRBV19 TRBD1 - TGTGCCACCTCAAACCGCGGGACAGGGTCCTACGAGCAGTACTTC CATSNRGTGSYEQYF
TRBJ1-3 TRBV5-1 TRBD1 - TGCGCCAGCAGCCTATTACAGGGGTCTGGAAACACCATATATTTT CASSLLQGSGNTIYF
TRBJ1-5 TRBV2 - - TGTGCCAGCAGAGGGACTCAGGGAAGCAATCAGCCCCAGCATTTT CASRGTQGSNQPQHF
TRBJ2-3 TRBV27 TRBD2 - TGTGCCAGCAGTTACGGGACTAGCGGGCCCACAGATACGCAGTATTTT CASSYGTSGPTDTQYF
TRBJ1-2 TRBV28 TRBD1 - TGTGCCAGCAGTAAGGGGGCGTGGGGCTACACCTTC CASSKGAWGYTF
TRBJ1-4 TRBV18 - - TGTGCCAGCTCACCGGCGTCGGGGGAAAAACTGTTTTTT CASSPASGEKLFF
TRBJ2-1 TRBV5-1 TRBD2 - TGCGCCAGCAGCTCCGGACTAGCGGGAGGGCCGATCTCCTACAATGAGCAGTTCTTC CASSSGLAGGPISYNEQFF
TRBJ2-7 TRBV18 - - TGTGCCAGCTCACCAAGCCAGGGCTCCCTCTACGAGCAGTACTTC CASSPSQGSLYEQYF
TRBJ2-3 TRBV4-1 - - TGCGCCAGCAGCCAAGATGGGGGGGGGCTAGGTGGGCTAGATACGCAGTATTTT CASSQDGGGLGGLDTQYF
TRBJ2-1 TRBV7-8 - - TGTGCCAGCAGCTTAGCGACGGACAGAAACAATGAGCAGTTCTTC CASSLATDRNNEQFF
TRBJ1-4 TRBV29-1 - - TGCAGCGTTCCGACAGGAATAACAACTAATGAAAAACTGTTTTTT CSVPTGITTNEKLFF
TRBJ1-3 TRBV5-1 TRBD1 - TGCGCCAGCAGCTTGGGAGGGGGCGATGGAAACACCATATATTTT CASSLGGGDGNTIYF
TRBJ2-4 TRBV4-1 TRBD2 - TGCGCCAGCAGCCAAGATCGGGGTAGCGGGGGGAATCTAGCCAAAAACATTCAGTACTTC CASSQDRGSGGNLAKNIQYF
TRBJ2-1 TRBV19 - once TGTGCCAGTAGTGCCGAACTCGGTGGTGAGCAGTTCTTC CASSAELGGEQFF
TRBJ2-5 TRBV9 TRBD2 - TGTGCCAGCAGCGTAGCGGGAGGGCCAGAGACCCAGTACTTC CASSVAGGPETQYF
TRBJ2-1 TRBV5-1 - - TGCGCCAGCAGCTTGGAGTACCAGGGCGCCTACAATGAGCAGTTCTTC CASSLEYQGAYNEQFF
TRBJ1-6 TRBV19 TRBD1 - TGTGCCAGTAGTCCCGGGACAGCAAGGAATTCACCCCTCCACTTT CASSPGTARNSPLHF
TRBJ1-4 TRBV29-1 TRBD1 - TGCAGCGTTATGGGACAGGCCACTGAAAAACTGTTTTTT CSVMGQATEKLFF
TRBJ2-1 TRBV28 TRBD2 - TGTGCCAGCAGTTTAGGAGTCGGGAGGGCACTCAATGAGCAGTTCTTC CASSLGVGRALNEQFF
TRBJ2-7 TRBV5-1 - - TGCGCCAGCAGCTTGGGACTAGAAGGCGAGCAGTACTTC CASSLGLEGEQYF
TRBJ2-1 TRBV6-5 - once TGTGCCAGCAGTTACGTGACGGGAGCTTACAATGAGCAGTTCTTC CASSYVTGAYNEQFF
TRBJ1-5 TRBV29-1 TRBD1 - TGCAGCGTTGGGGTGGAGGGGGCCACTCCCCGTAATAGCAATCAGCCCCAGCATTTT CSVGVEGATPRNSNQPQHF
TRBJ2-7 TRBV18 - - TGTGCCAGCTCACCACCGGCAGGGAACTACGAGCAGTACTTC CASSPPAGNYEQYF
TRBJ1-6 TRBV7-9 - - TGTGCCAGCAGCTTATCGGACTTTAATTCACCCCTCCACTTT CASSLSDFNSPLHF
TRBJ1-3 TRBV6-5 - - TGTGCCAGCAGTTACAAAGGGAGCGGAAACACCATATATTTT CASSYKGSGNTIYF
TRBJ2-7 TRBV30 TRBD2 - TGTGCCTGGAGCCCCCTGGGAGGGAACTACGAGCAGTACTTC CAWSPLGGNYEQYF
TRBJ2-7 TRBV6-5 TRBD1 - TGTGCCAGCAAAAAGCGAGGACAGGGGAGCTACGAGCAGTACTTC CASKKRGQGSYEQYF
TRBJ2-7 TRBV4-1 TRBD2 - TGCGCCAGCAGCCAGCACCTTCCTGATAGCGGGAGAGGGGAGGGGGACGAGCAGTACTTC CASSQHLPDSGRGEGDEQYF
TRBJ2-5 TRBV7-2 - - TGTGCCAGCCGCCCTCGGGACTTCACCCGAGAGACCCAGTACTTC CASRPRDFTRETQYF
TRBJ2-7 TRBV18 - once TGTGCCAGCTCACCAGAACCAACATCCTACGAGCAGTACTTC CASSPEPTSYEQYF
TRBJ2-3 TRBV7-7 - - TGTGCTAGCAGCCTAACGGGGGATACGCAGTATTTT CASSLTGDTQYF
TRBJ2-2 TRBV7-2 - - TGTGCCAGCACCCATCGCCTAGGGGGGGGAGATTCTACCACCGGGGAGCTGTTTTTT CASTHRLGGGDSTTGELFF